This passage covers 14 T cell receptor beta chains from one sample sequenced in a study of cytomegalovirus exposure and HLA in healthy donors. Here immunoSEQ multiplex PCR was the method, and the copy in TCRdb shows in-frame clones only, minus some. The table shows about 56,000 clones, with roughly nine tenths occurring only once. Specimen: PBMCs. These receptors came from a man between 18 and 29 years old in good health and CMV-seronegative.

The rearrangement joins TRBV6-6 to TRBJ2-7, with 9 nucleotides matching TRBD2. The CDR3 is 15 amino acids. The V segment lost 6 bases and the J segment 7 bases; nucleotides outside the gene matches: 13. Germline CDR1 MNHNY, CDR2 SVGAGI (reference sequence). The CDR3 loop reads CASRSPSGAIGEQYF. Here the CDR3 DNA reads TGTGCCAGCAGATCCCCTAGCGGGGCCATAGGGGAGCAGTACTTC.

The J gene is TRBJ2-3, the V gene TRBV27; 8 positions agree with TRBD1. V was pared by 6 bases and J by 2 bases, with 7 bases of the junction left unmatched. The length of the CDR3 is 15 residues. Germline lookup yields CDR1 MNHEY and CDR2 SMNVEV (reference sequence). DNA of the CDR3: TGTGCCAGCAGGGGGGACAGGAGAGACACAGATACGCAGTATTTT. Translation gives CASRGDRRDTDTQYF.

The V gene is TRBV11-2, the J gene TRBJ2-3, with 11 bases aligning to TRBD2. This CDR3 has 19 amino acids. Germline V CDR1 and CDR2: SGHAT, FQNNGV. V lost 0 bases, J lost 0 bases, and 8 bases stayed unmatched. In DNA, the CDR3 is TGTGCCAGCAGCTTAGAGGCCTTAGCGGGAGGGCGCAGCACAGATACGCAGTATTTT. This encodes CASSLEALAGGRSTDTQYF.

This chain uses TRBV9 with TRBJ1-4, with TRBD1 matching over 10 bases. V gave up 8 bases and J gave up 6 bases; unmatched junction bases: 13. This CDR3 is built from 16 residues. CDR1 is SGDLS, CDR2 YYNGEE, per germline. CDR3 nucleotide sequence: TGTGCCAGATCCGTTGGACAGGGGGGGGTCGATGAAAAACTGTTTTTT. Translation: CARSVGQGGVDEKLFF.

The chain combines TRBV2 with TRBJ1-2; weak D call: TRBD1 (5 bases). The germline V gene has CDR1 SNHLY and CDR2 FYNNEI. The CDR3 is made up of 14 amino acids. Trimming pared 3 bases from V and 2 bases from J, leaving 10 bases between. This CDR3 reads CASSESPGNYGYTF. CDR3 coding DNA: TGTGCCAGCAGTGAGAGTCCAGGGAACTATGGCTACACCTTC.

The chain has TRBV5-8 and TRBJ2-3, with TRBD1 matching 9 bases. V lost 4 bases and J lost 3; bases outside the gene matches: 3. The V gene's germline CDR1 is SGHTS and CDR2 YDEGEE. There are 14 residues in the CDR3. DNA of the CDR3: TGTGCCAGCAGCACCGGACAGGGGACAGATACGCAGTATTTT. It translates to CASSTGQGTDTQYF.

The chain employs TRBV7-2 and TRBJ2-7; the match to TRBD2 covers 10 bases. The CDR3 runs to 18 residues. CDR1 is SGHTA, CDR2 FQGNSA, per germline. V was clipped by 0 bases and J by 3 bases; unmatched bases: 11. CDR3 sequence reads: CASSLAPVSSGSSYEQYF. In DNA, the CDR3 is TGTGCCAGCAGCTTAGCCCCTGTCTCTAGCGGGAGTAGCTACGAGCAGTACTTC.

This chain joins TRBV4-1 and TRBJ2-1; D unclear. The CDR3 consists of 13 residues. Germline assignment: CDR1 MGHRA and CDR2 YSYEKL. With 0 bases removed from V and 5 bases from J, the gap between germline ends came to 5 bases. The CDR3, as DNA: TGCGCCAGCAGCCAAGATCAGAACAATGAGCAGTTCTTC. Protein product: CASSQDQNNEQFF.

This chain uses TRBV15 with TRBJ1-5; D unresolved. Trimming pared 2 bases from V and 2 bases from J, leaving 10 bases between. CDR1 LNHNV and CDR2 YYDKDF come from the germline V gene (reference sequence). The CDR3 is 15 residues long. The CDR3 reads CATSRHLEGNQPQHF. CDR3 sequence (DNA): TGTGCCACCAGCAGACATCTGGAGGGCAATCAGCCCCAGCATTTT.

V is TRBV7-2 and J is TRBJ1-3, with a weak D call TRBD1 (6 bases). Germline CDR1 and CDR2: SGHTA and FQGNSA. Trimming removed 5 bases from V and 2 bases from J, with 10 bases in between. The CDR3 has 14 amino acids. This CDR3 is CASSQAGAGNTIYF. CDR3 bases: TGTGCCAGCAGCCAAGCAGGGGCTGGAAACACCATATATTTT.

The chain uses TRBV13 and TRBJ2-3; TRBD2 agrees at 15 bases. The CDR3 runs to 19 residues. Unmatched junction bases numbered 8, after V lost 4 bases and J lost 0 bases. Germline V gives CDR1 PRHDT, CDR2 FYEKMQ (reference sequence). The DNA of the CDR3 is TGTGCCAGCAGCTCCAGGACTAGCGGGAGGGGAGATAGCACAGATACGCAGTATTTT. Its translation is CASSSRTSGRGDSTDTQYF.

This clone has a single count. The chain joins TRBV4-3 to TRBJ1-4; 8 bases agree with TRBD1. After removal of 4 bases from V and 5 bases from J, the junction contained 3 bases not matched to a gene. Germline assignment: CDR1 LGHNA and CDR2 YSLEER. This CDR3 has 14 amino acids. The CDR3 sequence is CASSPGGENEKLFF. As DNA, the CDR3 is TGCGCCAGCAGCCCAGGGGGCGAGAATGAAAAACTGTTTTTT.

The rearrangement uses TRBV9 and TRBJ2-7; TRBD1 aligns across 12 bases. The length of the CDR3 is 19 residues. The V gene's germline CDR1 is SGDLS and CDR2 YYNGEE. The V segment lost 2 bases and the J segment 5 bases; nucleotides outside the gene matches: 17. The CDR3 region has the DNA TGTGCCAGCAGCGTGGGGTTGGGCATTATGGGACAGGGGGCCGACGAGCAGTACTTC. Its protein product is CASSVGLGIMGQGADEQYF.

The V call is TRBV7-8, the J call TRBJ2-7; 12 bases are a match to TRBD2. Germline CDR1 and CDR2: SGHVS and FQNEAQ. Trimming took 5 bases from V and 4 from J; bases not matched to a gene: 3. The CDR3 contains 14 residues. CDR3 DNA: TGTGCCAGCAGCCGGACTAGCGGGGAATACGAGCAGTACTTC. Its translation is CASSRTSGEYEQYF.